The 9 T cell receptor beta chains given below trace back to one sample, sequenced in a study of vaccination and CD4 T cells after COVID-19. Specified treatment: roughly 11-day PBMC culture with coronavirus spike peptide pools or control peptides (ViraFEST assay). The study sequenced cultured CD4+ T cell DNA using the Oncomine TCR Beta short-read assay. Each CDR3 protein gets one entry after TCRdb re-called the PCR reads with MiXCR. The sample consists of about 14,000 distinct CDR3 sequences, 25% to 30% of them appearing once. Which antigens these TCRs recognize remains unknown. This material consisted of CD4+ T cells from blood, cultured in vitro, taken before SARS-CoV-2 vaccination. Receptor source: a human donor who received a COVID-19 vaccine.

The chain uses TRBV6-1 and TRBJ2-7; D gene unclear. The CDR3 is made up of 12 amino acids. Germline assignment: CDR1 MNHNS and CDR2 SASEGT. V lost 2 bases to trimming and J lost 5 bases, with 7 bases between them. The CDR3 DNA is TGTGCCAGCAGTGAATGGAGCAACGAGCAGTACTTC. Residues: CASSEWSNEQYF.

The chain joins TRBV1 to TRBJ2-3. TRBV1 is termed a pseudogene. This CDR3 is 12 amino acids long. Here the CDR3 reads CTSSQVGDTQYF. The CDR3 DNA reads TGCACCAGCAGCCAAGTAGGAGATACGCAGTATTTT.

This clonotype was recorded a few times. The V and J genes are TRBV6-5 and TRBJ2-7, with D tentatively TRBD1 or TRBD2 (5 bases each). CDR3 length: 15 residues. V lost 4 bases and J 0 bases, leaving 13 bases between the germline ends. Germline CDR1 reads MNHEY; CDR2 reads SVGAGI. The CDR3 bases are TGTGCCAGCAGTTGGAGTGCAGGGAGCTCCTACGAGCAGTACTTC. This encodes CASSWSAGSSYEQYF.

The chain carries TRBV5-8 and TRBJ2-3; weak D call: TRBD2 (6 bases). Looked up from germline, CDR1 is SGHTS and CDR2 is YDEGEE. V lost 1 base to trimming and J lost 2 bases, with 17 bases between them. The CDR3 has 17 amino acids. Here the CDR3 reads CASSLTSLSAYTDTQYF. The CDR3 nucleotides read TGTGCCAGCAGCTTGACTAGCCTCTCCGCCTACACAGATACGCAGTATTTT.

This clonotype was counted only a few times. This chain links TRBV2 with TRBJ2-1; D is uncertain. Trimming stripped 4 bases from V and 7 bases from J, with 8 bases between. The CDR3 has 12 residues. Germline CDR1 reads SNHLY; CDR2 reads FYNNEI. The DNA of the CDR3 is TGTGCCAGCAGTGTAGGGCGGAATGAGCAGTTCTTC. Its protein product is CASSVGRNEQFF.

This clonotype was seen more than once but under ten times. This CDR3 reads CASIFSGARGYTF. The DNA for the CDR3 is TGTGCCAGCATTTTCTCGGGGGCGCGGGGCTACACCTTC. This sequence joins TRBV28 and TRBJ1-2; tentatively, D is TRBD1 (6 bases). The CDR3 consists of 13 residues. Germline V CDR1 and CDR2: MDHEN, SYDVKM. V was clipped by 7 bases and J by 8 bases, with 17 bases between them.

V gene TRBV19 combines with J gene TRBJ2-7; 10 bases match TRBD2. Germline V gene lookup returns CDR1 LNHDA and CDR2 SQIVND (reference sequence). CDR3 length: 15 residues. After removal of 6 bases from V and 2 bases from J, the junction contained 7 bases not matched to a gene. The CDR3 loop reads CASRGIAGGPYEQYF. The CDR3 nucleotides are TGTGCCAGTAGAGGGATAGCGGGGGGTCCCTACGAGCAGTACTTC.

This clonotype has a handful of counts. In DNA, the CDR3 is TGTGCCAGTAGTATAGAGGTTAACTATGGCTACACCTTC. It encodes CASSIEVNYGYTF. The chain combines TRBV19 with TRBJ1-2; D unclear. Germline V gene lookup returns CDR1 LNHDA and CDR2 SQIVND (reference sequence). CDR3 length equals 13 residues. V lost 0 bases to trimming and J lost 1 base, with 3 bases between them.

This clonotype was observed a handful of times. The DNA is omitted, as the CDR3 cannot be located on it reliably, and the CDR3 follows TCRdb's listing. The V and J genes are TRBV7-5 and TRBJ1-1; TRBD1 was called by the table and not checked on the DNA. TRBV7-5 is labeled a pseudogene. The CDR3 spans 13 amino acids, including both terminal residues. Here the CDR3 reads CISVPEAGGKAFF.